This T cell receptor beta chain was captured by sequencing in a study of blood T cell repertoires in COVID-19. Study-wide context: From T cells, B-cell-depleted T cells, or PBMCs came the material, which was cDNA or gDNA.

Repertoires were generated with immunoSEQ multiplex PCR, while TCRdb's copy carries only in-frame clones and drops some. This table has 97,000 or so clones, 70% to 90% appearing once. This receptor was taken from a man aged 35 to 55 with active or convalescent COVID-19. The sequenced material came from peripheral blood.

CDR3 sequence (DNA): TGTGCCAGCAGCTATGGACAGGCCTCTAACTATGGCTACACCTTC. This encodes CASSYGQASNYGYTF. The chain combines TRBV7-9 with TRBJ1-2, with 7 bases lining up with TRBD1. The trim removed 4 bases at V and 0 bases at J, leaving 5 bases unmatched. Germline CDR1 and CDR2: SEHNR and FQNEAQ (reference sequence). There are 15 residues in the CDR3.